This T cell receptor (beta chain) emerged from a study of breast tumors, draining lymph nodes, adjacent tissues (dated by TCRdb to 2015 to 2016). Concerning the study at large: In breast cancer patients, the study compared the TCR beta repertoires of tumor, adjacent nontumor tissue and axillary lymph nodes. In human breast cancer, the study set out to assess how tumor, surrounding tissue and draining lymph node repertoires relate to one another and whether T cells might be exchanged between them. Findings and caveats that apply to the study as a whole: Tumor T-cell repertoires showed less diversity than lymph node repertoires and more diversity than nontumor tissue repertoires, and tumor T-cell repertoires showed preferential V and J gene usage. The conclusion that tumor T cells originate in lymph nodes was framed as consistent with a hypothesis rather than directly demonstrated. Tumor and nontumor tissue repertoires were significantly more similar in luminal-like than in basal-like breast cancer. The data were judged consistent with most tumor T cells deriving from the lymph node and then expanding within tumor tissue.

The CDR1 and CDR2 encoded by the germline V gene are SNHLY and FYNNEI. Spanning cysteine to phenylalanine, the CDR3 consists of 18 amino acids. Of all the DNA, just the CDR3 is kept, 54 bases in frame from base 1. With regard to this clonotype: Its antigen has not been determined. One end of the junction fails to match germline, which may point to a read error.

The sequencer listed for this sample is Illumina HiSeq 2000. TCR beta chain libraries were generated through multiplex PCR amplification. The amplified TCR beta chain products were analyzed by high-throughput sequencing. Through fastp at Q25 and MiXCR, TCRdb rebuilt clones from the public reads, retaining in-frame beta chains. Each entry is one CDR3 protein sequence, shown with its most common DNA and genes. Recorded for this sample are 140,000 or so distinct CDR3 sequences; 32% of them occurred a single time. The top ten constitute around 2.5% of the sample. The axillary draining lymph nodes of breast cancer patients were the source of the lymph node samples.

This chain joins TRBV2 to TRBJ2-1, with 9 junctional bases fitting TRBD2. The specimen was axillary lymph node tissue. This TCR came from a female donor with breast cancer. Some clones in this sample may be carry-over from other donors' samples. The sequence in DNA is TGTGCCAGCAGTGAAGACCCCTTTAGCGGGGGCTCCTACAACGAGCACTTCTTC. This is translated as CASSEDPFSGGSYNEHFF.